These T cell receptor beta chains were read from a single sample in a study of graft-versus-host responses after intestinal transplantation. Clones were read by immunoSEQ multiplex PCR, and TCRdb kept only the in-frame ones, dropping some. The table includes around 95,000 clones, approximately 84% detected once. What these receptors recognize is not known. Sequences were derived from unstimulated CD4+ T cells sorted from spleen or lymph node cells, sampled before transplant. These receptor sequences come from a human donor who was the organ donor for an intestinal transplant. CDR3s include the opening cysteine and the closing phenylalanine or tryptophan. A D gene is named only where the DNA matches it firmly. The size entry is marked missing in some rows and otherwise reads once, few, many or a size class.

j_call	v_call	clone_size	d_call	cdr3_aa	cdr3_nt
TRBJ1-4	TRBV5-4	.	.	CASSLRGGTNEKLFF	TGTGCCAGCAGTCTCCGGGGGGGGACTAATGAAAAACTGTTTTTT
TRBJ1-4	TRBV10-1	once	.	CASTRHLVATNEKLFF	TGCGCCAGCACTCGACATCTCGTTGCAACTAATGAAAAACTGTTTTTT
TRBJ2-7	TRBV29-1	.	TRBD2	CSVEVLWGGEQYF	TGCAGCGTTGAAGTTCTGTGGGGGGGCGAGCAGTACTTC
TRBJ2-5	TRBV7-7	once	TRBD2	CASSLGLAGYQETQYF	TGTGCCAGCAGCTTGGGACTAGCGGGGTACCAAGAGACCCAGTACTTC
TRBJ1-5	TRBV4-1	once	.	CASSQDGGSGNQPQHF	TGCGCCAGCAGCCAAGATGGGGGGAGTGGCAATCAGCCCCAGCATTTT
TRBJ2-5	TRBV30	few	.	CAWSVQAQETQYF	TGTGCCTGGAGTGTACAGGCTCAAGAGACCCAGTACTTC
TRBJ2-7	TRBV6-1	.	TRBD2	CASRSGGMSEQYF	TGTGCCAGCAGGTCCGGGGGGATGAGCGAGCAGTACTTC
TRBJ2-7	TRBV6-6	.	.	CASSYGQGFYEQYF	TGTGCCAGCAGTTACGGGCAGGGGTTCTACGAGCAGTACTTC
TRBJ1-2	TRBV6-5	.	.	CASSYDRRDGYTF	TGTGCCAGCAGTTACGACAGACGTGATGGCTACACCTTC
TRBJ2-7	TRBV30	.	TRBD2	CAWSVHLAGIYEQYF	TGTGCCTGGAGTGTACATCTAGCGGGGATCTACGAGCAGTACTTC
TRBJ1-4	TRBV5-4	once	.	CASSLQREGGNEKLFF	TGTGCCAGCAGCTTGCAAAGGGAAGGGGGTAATGAAAAACTGTTTTTT
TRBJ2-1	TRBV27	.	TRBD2	CASSYGLAGAPSHNEQFF	TGTGCCAGCAGTTATGGCCTAGCGGGGGCCCCTTCTCACAATGAGCAGTTCTTC
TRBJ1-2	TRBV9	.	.	CASSVDGSYGYTF	TGTGCCAGCAGCGTAGACGGTAGCTATGGCTACACCTTC
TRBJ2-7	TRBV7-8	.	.	CASSLGVREAYEQYF	TGTGCCAGCAGCTTAGGCGTAAGAGAGGCATACGAGCAGTACTTC
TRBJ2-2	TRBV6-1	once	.	CASRFGGSTGELFF	TGTGCCAGCAGGTTCGGGGGCTCCACCGGGGAGCTGTTTTTT
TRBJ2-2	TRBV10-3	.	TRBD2	CAISSSGGNTGELFF	TGTGCCATCAGTTCTAGCGGGGGGAACACCGGGGAGCTGTTTTTT
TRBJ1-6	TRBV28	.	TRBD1	CASSFRTGVNSPLHF	TGTGCCAGCAGTTTCCGGACAGGGGTTAATTCACCCCTCCACTTT
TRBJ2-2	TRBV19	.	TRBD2	CASSIVGGTGELFF	TGTGCCAGTAGTATAGTGGGGGGGACCGGGGAGCTGTTTTTT
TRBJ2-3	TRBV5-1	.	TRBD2	CASSFGGAGRTDTQYF	TGCGCCAGCAGCTTTGGAGGAGCGGGGCGCACAGATACGCAGTATTTT
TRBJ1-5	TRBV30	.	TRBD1	CAWSPGLRDRGIYQPQHF	TGTGCCTGGAGCCCAGGACTCCGGGACAGGGGGATTTATCAGCCCCAGCATTTT
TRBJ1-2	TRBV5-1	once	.	CASSLVGTPLYGYTF	TGCGCCAGCAGCTTGGTCGGGACACCTCTCTATGGCTACACCTTC
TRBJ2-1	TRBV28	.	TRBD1	CASSSDRGGTYNEQFF	TGTGCCAGCAGTTCCGACAGGGGGGGTACCTACAATGAGCAGTTCTTC
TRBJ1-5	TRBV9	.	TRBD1	CASSVVVDRRNQPQHF	TGTGCCAGCAGCGTAGTAGTGGACAGGAGGAATCAGCCCCAGCATTTT
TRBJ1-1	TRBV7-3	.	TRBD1	CASSATGGGITEAFF	TGTGCCAGCAGCGCCACAGGGGGCGGGATCACTGAAGCTTTCTTT
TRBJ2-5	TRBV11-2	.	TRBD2	CASSPAASGGDREETQYF	TGTGCCAGCAGCCCCGCGGCTAGCGGGGGGGACCGTGAAGAGACCCAGTACTTC
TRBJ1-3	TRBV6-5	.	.	CASSSGRPRTIYF	TGTGCCAGCAGTTCAGGAAGGCCACGCACCATATATTTT
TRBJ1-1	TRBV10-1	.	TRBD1	CASSDDRAGRGAFF	TGCGCCAGCAGTGATGACAGGGCGGGTCGTGGAGCTTTCTTT
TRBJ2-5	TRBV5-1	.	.	CASRGRIGETQYF	TGCGCCAGCAGAGGGCGGATTGGGGAGACCCAGTACTTC
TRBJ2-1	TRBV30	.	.	CASSAYNEQFF	TGTGCCTCCTCTGCTTACAATGAGCAGTTCTTC
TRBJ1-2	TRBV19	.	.	CASSWGGANYGYTF	TGTGCCAGTAGTTGGGGCGGAGCTAACTATGGCTACACCTTC